The entry below describes one TCR beta chain. Its antigen is not known. PCR was performed using 60 Vbeta and 13 Jbeta primers. The protocol was immunoSEQ multiplex PCR, while the TCRdb copy is restricted to in-frame clones and leaves out a portion. The profile shows some 190,000 clones, over 80% of them singletons. This entry is derived from a study of cytomegalovirus exposure and HLA in healthy donors. Study-wide findings and caveats: Follow-up analysis later connected one missense variant in DCLRE1C with trimming of TCR beta V- and J-genes. In a later analysis, HLA-associated beta chains showed higher expansion and lower generation probabilities than comparable chains.

The CDR3 totals 15 residues. Germline values: CDR1 SNHLY, CDR2 FYNNEI. Unmatched junction bases numbered 5, after V lost 6 bases and J lost 2 bases. Healthy people donating bone marrow made up the donors. The chain recombines TRBV2 with TRBJ1-4; 8 nucleotides line up with TRBD1. This TCR came from a boy between 2 and 10 years old in good health and CMV-seronegative. Sequencing was performed on PBMCs. CDR3 nucleotides: TGTGCCAGCAGGCTAAACAGGGGGACTAATGAAAAACTGTTTTTT. Protein product: CASRLNRGTNEKLFF.